Sequencing of this T cell receptor beta chain was carried out in a study of blood T cell repertoires in COVID-19. Study-level information: Sample material is recorded as cDNA or gDNA derived from T cells, B-cell-depleted T cells, or PBMCs.

Here immunoSEQ multiplex PCR was the method, and the copy in TCRdb shows in-frame clones only, minus some. The data hold around 310,000 clones, with around 91% observed a single time. Germline V lookup: CDR1 SGHAT, CDR2 FQNNGV. The CDR3 covers 13 residues. V was shortened by 5 bases and J by 8 bases, with 13 bases between the two germline ends. While infection was still active, Seattle patients were enrolled and then followed longitudinally. Specimen: peripheral blood. The rearrangement joins TRBV11-2 to TRBJ2-1; D is possibly TRBD2 (5 bases). The source of this sequence is a woman aged 40 to 49 with COVID-19, enrolled during active disease. The CDR3 region is CASSHDREDEQFF. In DNA, the CDR3 is TGTGCCAGCAGCCATGACCGGGAAGATGAGCAGTTCTTC.